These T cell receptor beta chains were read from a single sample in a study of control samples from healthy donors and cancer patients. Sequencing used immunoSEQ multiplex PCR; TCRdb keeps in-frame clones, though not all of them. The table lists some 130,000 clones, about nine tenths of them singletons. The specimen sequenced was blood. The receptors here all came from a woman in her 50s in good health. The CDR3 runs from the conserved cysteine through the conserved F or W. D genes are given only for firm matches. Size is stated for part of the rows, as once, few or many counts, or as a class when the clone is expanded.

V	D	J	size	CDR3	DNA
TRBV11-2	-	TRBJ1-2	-	CASSLVREDKGGYGYTF	TGTGCCAGCAGCTTAGTCAGGGAAGATAAGGGAGGCTATGGCTACACCTTC
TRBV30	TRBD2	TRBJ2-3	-	CAWSAFTSAGPDTQYF	TGTGCCTGGAGTGCCTTCACTAGCGCCGGACCGGATACGCAGTATTTT
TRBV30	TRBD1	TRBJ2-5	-	CAWSPGTGGPETQYF	TGTGCCTGGAGCCCCGGGACAGGGGGACCAGAGACCCAGTACTTC
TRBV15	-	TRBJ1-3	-	CATSRDLRDGNTIYF	TGTGCCACCAGCAGAGATTTAAGGGATGGAAACACCATATATTTT
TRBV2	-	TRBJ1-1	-	CASSEGWANTEAFF	TGTGCCAGCAGTGAAGGTTGGGCTAACACTGAAGCTTTCTTT
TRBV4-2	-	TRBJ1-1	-	CASSQVGQGDTEAFF	TGTGCCAGCAGCCAAGTAGGGCAGGGTGACACTGAAGCTTTCTTT
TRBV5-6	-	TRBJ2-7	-	CASSSGQTYEQYF	TGTGCCAGCAGCTCCGGACAGACCTACGAGCAGTACTTC
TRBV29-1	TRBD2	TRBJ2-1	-	CSVEGLAAYNEQFF	TGCAGCGTTGAGGGTCTAGCGGCCTACAATGAGCAGTTCTTC
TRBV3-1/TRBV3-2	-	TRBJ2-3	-	CASSQRGSDTQYF	TGTGCCAGCAGCCAGCGGGGCTCCGATACGCAGTATTTT
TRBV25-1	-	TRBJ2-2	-	CASSDLIREANTGELFF	TGTGCCAGCAGTGATCTGATCCGGGAAGCGAACACCGGGGAGCTGTTTTTT
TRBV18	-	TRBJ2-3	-	CASSPATPIPTDTQYF	TGTGCCAGCTCACCGGCGACCCCGATCCCCACAGATACGCAGTATTTT
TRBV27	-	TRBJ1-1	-	CASSDRGTEAFF	TGTGCCAGCAGTGACCGGGGCACTGAAGCTTTCTTT
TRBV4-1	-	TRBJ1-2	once	CASSQGGNGGYTF	TGCGCCAGCAGCCAAGGGGGAAACGGGGGCTACACCTTC
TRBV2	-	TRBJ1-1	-	CASSEMVGGDAFF	TGTGCCAGCAGTGAAATGGTAGGGGGTGACGCTTTCTTT
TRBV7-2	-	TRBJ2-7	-	CASSPVRSEQYF	TGTGCCAGCAGCCCGGTCCGGTCCGAGCAGTACTTC
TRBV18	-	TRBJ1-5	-	CASSPSGGNQPQHF	TGTGCCAGCTCACCCTCGGGGGGGAATCAGCCCCAGCATTTT
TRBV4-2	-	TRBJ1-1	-	CASSQEGGMNTEAFF	TGTGCCAGCAGCCAAGAGGGGGGCATGAACACTGAAGCTTTCTTT
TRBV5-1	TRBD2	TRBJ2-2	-	CASIWWRTSGRTGELFF	TGCGCCAGCATCTGGTGGAGGACTAGCGGGAGGACCGGGGAGCTGTTTTTT
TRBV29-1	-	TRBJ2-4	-	CSVEEKGNIQYF	TGCAGCGTGGAGGAAAAGGGGAACATTCAGTACTTC
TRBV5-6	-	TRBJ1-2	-	CASSFLGRQINYGYTF	TGTGCCAGCAGCTTCCTAGGAAGACAGATTAACTATGGCTACACCTTC
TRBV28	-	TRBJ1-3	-	CASSFGQLSGNTIYF	TGTGCCAGCAGTTTCGGGCAGCTCTCTGGAAACACCATATATTTT